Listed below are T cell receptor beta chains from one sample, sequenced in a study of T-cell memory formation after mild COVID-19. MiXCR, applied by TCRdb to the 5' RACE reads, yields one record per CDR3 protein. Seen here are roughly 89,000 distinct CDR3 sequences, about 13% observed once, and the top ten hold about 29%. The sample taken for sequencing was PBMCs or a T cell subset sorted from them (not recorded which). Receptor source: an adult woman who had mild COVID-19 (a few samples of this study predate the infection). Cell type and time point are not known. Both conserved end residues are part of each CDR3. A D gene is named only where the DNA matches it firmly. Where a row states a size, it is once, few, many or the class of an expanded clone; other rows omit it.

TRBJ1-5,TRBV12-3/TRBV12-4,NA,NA,CASSLGGIQPQHF,TGTGCCAGCAGTTTAGGGGGGATTCAGCCCCAGCATTTT
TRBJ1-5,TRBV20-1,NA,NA,CSARGPENQPQHF,TGCAGTGCAAGGGGTCCCGAAAATCAGCCCCAGCATTTT
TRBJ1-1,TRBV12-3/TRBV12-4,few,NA,CASSSWENTEAFF,TGTGCCAGCAGTTCGTGGGAGAACACTGAAGCTTTCTTT
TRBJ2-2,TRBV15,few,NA,CATSRDRGRAGELFF,TGTGCCACCAGCAGAGACAGGGGCCGGGCCGGGGAGCTGTTTTTT
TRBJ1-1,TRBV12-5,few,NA,CASGTGINEAFF,TGTGCTAGTGGTACAGGAATTAATGAAGCTTTCTTT
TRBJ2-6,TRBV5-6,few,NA,CASSLTMGFGANVLTF,TGTGCCAGCAGCCTGACGATGGGGTTTGGGGCCAACGTCCTGACTTTC
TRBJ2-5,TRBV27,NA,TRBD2,CASSVTSGYQETQYF,TGTGCCAGCAGTGTGACTAGCGGATACCAAGAGACCCAGTACTTC
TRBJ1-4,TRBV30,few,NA,CAWSAEQDTDEKLFF,TGTGCCTGGAGTGCCGAACAGGATACTGATGAAAAACTGTTTTTT
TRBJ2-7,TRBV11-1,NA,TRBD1,CASSLDRGYEQYF,TGTGCCAGCAGCCTAGACAGGGGCTACGAGCAGTACTTC
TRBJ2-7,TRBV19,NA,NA,CASSTTVTYEQYF,TGTGCCAGTAGTACGACGGTTACCTACGAGCAGTACTTC
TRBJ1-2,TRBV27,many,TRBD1,CASSFGQGLDYGYTF,TGTGCCAGCAGTTTTGGACAGGGCTTGGACTATGGCTACACCTTC
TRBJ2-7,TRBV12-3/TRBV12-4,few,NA,CASSSRTATWTYEQYF,TGTGCCAGCAGTTCCCGGACAGCTACTTGGACCTACGAGCAGTACTTC
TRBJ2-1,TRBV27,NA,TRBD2,CASSLAGGHNEQFF,TGTGCCAGCAGTCTAGCGGGGGGCCACAATGAGCAGTTCTTC
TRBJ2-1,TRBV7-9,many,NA,CASSPWNNEQFF,TGTGCCAGCAGCCCCTGGAACAATGAGCAGTTCTTC
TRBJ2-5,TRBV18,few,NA,CASSPGISQETQYF,TGTGCCAGCTCACCAGGGATCAGTCAAGAGACCCAGTACTTC
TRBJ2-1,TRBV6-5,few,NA,CASSQWGDEQFF,TGTGCCAGCAGCCAGTGGGGCGATGAGCAGTTCTTC
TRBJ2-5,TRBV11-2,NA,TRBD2,CASTHWTGLAETQYF,TGTGCCAGCACTCATTGGACGGGACTAGCGGAGACCCAGTACTTC
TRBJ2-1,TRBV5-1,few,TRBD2,CASSLRLAGGYNEQFF,TGCGCCAGCAGCTTGAGACTAGCGGGAGGTTACAATGAGCAGTTCTTC
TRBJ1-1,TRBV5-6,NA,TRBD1,CASSPSTGVAFF,TGTGCCAGCAGCCCGTCGACAGGGGTAGCTTTCTTT
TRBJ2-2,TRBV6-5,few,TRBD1,CASSPWTGPSNTGELFF,TGTGCCAGCAGTCCCTGGACAGGGCCGTCGAACACCGGGGAGCTGTTTTTT
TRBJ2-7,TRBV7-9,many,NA,CASSFSYEQYF,TGTGCCAGCAGCTTCTCCTACGAGCAGTACTTC
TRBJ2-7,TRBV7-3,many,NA,CASSHDSTYEQYF,TGTGCCAGCAGTCATGACAGTACCTACGAGCAGTACTTC
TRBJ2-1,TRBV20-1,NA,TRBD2,CSARDLGGGPHEQFF,TGCAGTGCTAGAGATCTCGGGGGAGGGCCGCATGAGCAGTTCTTC
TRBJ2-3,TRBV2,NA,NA,CASSEALTDTQYF,TGTGCCAGCAGTGAAGCGCTAACAGATACGCAGTATTTT
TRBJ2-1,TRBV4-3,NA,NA,CASSQDPDSPDSYNEQFF,TGCGCCAGCAGCCAGGATCCTGACTCCCCCGACTCCTACAATGAGCAGTTCTTC
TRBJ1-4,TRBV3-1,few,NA,CASSPRAGTAGEKLFF,TGTGCCAGCAGCCCCAGGGCAGGGACGGCCGGGGAAAAACTGTTTTTT
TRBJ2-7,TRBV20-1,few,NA,CSAREGGAGTYEQYF,TGCAGTGCTAGAGAGGGGGGAGCAGGGACCTACGAGCAGTACTTC
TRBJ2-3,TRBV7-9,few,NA,CASSFNSLTDTQYF,TGTGCCAGCAGCTTTAACAGCCTGACAGATACGCAGTATTTT
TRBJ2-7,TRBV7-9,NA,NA,CASSPYTVGEQYF,TGTGCCAGCAGCCCCTACACAGTGGGCGAGCAGTACTTC
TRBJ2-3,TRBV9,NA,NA,CASRGPAGDTQYF,TGTGCCAGCAGGGGTCCCGCGGGAGATACGCAGTATTTT
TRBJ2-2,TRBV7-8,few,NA,CASSFLVQEGGTGELFF,TGTGCCAGCAGCTTTTTAGTCCAGGAGGGGGGCACCGGGGAGCTGTTTTTT
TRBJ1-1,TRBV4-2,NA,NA,CASSQDSLGGLGNEAFF,TGTGCCAGCAGCCAAGATAGTCTAGGGGGTTTGGGCAATGAAGCTTTCTTT
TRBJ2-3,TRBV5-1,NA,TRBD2,CASSPTGGVTDTQYF,TGCGCCAGCAGCCCTACCGGGGGGGTCACAGATACGCAGTATTTT
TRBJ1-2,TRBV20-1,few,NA,CSARDERGTGYTF,TGCAGTGCTAGAGACGAGAGGGGGACCGGCTACACCTTC
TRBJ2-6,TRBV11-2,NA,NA,CASSLVFRVDGANVLTF,TGTGCCAGCAGCTTAGTCTTCAGGGTCGATGGGGCCAACGTCCTGACTTTC
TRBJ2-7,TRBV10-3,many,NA,CAISEVGQTYEQYF,TGTGCCATCAGTGAGGTTGGACAGACCTACGAGCAGTACTTC
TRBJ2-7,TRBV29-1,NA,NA,CSAVGGNSYEQYF,TGCAGCGCCGTCGGGGGAAACTCCTACGAGCAGTACTTC
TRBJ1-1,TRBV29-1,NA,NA,CSVALNTEAFF,TGCAGCGTTGCCCTGAACACTGAAGCTTTCTTT
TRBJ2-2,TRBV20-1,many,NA,CSARSGDSDPRNTGELFF,TGCAGTGCTAGATCAGGTGACAGCGATCCCCGGAACACCGGGGAGCTGTTTTTT
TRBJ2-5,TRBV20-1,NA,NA,CSARDLDRQETQYF,TGCAGTGCTAGAGATCTCGACAGACAAGAGACCCAGTACTTC